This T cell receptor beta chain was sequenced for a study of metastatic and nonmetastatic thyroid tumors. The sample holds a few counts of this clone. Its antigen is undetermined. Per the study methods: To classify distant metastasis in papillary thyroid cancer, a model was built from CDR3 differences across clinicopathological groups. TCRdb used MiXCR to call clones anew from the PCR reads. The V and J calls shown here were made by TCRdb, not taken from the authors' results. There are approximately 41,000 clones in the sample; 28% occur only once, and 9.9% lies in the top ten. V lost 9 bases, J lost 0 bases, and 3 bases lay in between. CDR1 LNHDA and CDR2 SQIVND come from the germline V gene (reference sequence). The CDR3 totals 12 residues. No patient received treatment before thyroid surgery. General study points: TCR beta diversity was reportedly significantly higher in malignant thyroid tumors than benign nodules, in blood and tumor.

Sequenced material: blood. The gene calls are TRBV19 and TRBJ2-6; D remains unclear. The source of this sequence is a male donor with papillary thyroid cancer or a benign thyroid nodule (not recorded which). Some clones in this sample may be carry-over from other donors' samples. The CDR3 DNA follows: TGTGCCAGCCTCTCTGGGGCCAACGTCCTGACTTTC. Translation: CASLSGANVLTF. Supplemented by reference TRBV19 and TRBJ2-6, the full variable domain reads DGGITQSPKYLFRKEGQNVTLSCEQNLNHDAMYWYRQDPGQGLRLIYYSQIVNDFQKGDIAEGYSVSREKKESFPLTVTSAQKNPTAFYLCASLSGANVLTFGAGSRLTVL.